This T cell receptor beta chain was sequenced for a study of OX40 agonist ivuxolimab in advanced cancers. The CDR3 sequence is 14 residues long. V shed 3 bases and J shed 2 bases, with 11 bases lying between them. Germline CDR1 KGHSH, CDR2 LQKENI. Some clones are missing from TCRdb's copy, which holds only in-frame ones; the method was immunoSEQ multiplex PCR. The data show 30,000 to 45,000 clones, 70% to 80% seen once. This chain joins TRBV18 and TRBJ2-7, with D perhaps TRBD1 (6 bases). The sequences come from CD4+ or CD8+ T cells sorted from blood, collected in a trial of the OX40 agonist ivuxolimab. The origin of this receptor is an adult with an advanced solid tumor such as melanoma, head and neck, liver or kidney cancer. This chain's CDR3 is CASSPDRFPYEQYF. The CDR3 DNA sequence: TGTGCCAGCTCACCCGACAGGTTTCCCTACGAGCAGTACTTC.